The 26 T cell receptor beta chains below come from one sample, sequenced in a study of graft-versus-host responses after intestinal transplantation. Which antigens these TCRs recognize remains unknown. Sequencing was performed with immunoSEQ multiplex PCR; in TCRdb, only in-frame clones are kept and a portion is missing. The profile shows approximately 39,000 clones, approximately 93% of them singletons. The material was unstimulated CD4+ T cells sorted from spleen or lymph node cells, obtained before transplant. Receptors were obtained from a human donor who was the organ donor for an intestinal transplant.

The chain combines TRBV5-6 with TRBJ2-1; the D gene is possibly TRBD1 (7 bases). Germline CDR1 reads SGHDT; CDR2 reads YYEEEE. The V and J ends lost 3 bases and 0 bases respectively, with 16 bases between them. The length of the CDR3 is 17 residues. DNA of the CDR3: TGTGCCAGCAGCTCGGAACCAGGGGGGAGCTCCTACAATGAGCAGTTCTTC. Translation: CASSSEPGGSSYNEQFF.

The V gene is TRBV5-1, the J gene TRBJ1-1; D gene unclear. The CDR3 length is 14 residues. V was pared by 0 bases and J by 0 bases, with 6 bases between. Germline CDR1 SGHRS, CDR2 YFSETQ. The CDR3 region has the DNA TGCGCCAGCAGCTTGGGGAGGGTGAACACTGAAGCTTTCTTT. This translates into CASSLGRVNTEAFF. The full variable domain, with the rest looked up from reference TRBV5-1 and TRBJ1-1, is KAGVTQTPRYLIKTRGQQVTLSCSPISGHRSVSWYQQTPGQGLQFLFEYFSETQRNKGNFPGRFSGRQFSNSRSEMNVSTLELGDSALYLCASSLGRVNTEAFFGQGTRLTVV.

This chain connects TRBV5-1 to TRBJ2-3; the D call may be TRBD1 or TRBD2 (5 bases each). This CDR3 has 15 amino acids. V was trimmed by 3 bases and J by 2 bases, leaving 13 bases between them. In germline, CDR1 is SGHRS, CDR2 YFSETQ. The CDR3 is CASSYRTGDTDTQYF. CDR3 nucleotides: TGCGCCAGCAGCTACAGGACTGGAGACACAGATACGCAGTATTTT.

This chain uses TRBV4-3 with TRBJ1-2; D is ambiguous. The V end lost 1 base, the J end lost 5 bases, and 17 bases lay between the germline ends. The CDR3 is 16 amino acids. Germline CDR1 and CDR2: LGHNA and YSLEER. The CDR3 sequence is CASSQASRPRGYGYTF. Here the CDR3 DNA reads TGCGCCAGCAGCCAAGCCTCGAGACCACGGGGATATGGCTACACCTTC.

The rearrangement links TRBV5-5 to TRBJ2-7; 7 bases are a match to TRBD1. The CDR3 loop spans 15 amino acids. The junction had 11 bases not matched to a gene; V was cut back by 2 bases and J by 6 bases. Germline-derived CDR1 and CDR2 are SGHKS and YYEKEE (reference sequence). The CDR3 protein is CASSLPGQTLGEQYF. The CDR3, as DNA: TGTGCCAGCAGCTTACCGGGACAGACCCTCGGCGAGCAGTACTTC.

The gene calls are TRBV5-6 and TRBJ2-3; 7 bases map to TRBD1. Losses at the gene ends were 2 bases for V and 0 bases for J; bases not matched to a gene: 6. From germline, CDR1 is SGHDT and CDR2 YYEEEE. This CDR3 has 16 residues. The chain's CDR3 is CASSFRQGTSTDTQYF. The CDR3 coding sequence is TGTGCCAGCAGCTTCCGACAGGGAACTAGCACAGATACGCAGTATTTT.

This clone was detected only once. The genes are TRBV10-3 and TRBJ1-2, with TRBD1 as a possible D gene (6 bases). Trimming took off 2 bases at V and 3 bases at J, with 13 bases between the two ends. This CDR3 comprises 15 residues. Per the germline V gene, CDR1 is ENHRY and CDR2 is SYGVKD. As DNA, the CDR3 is TGTGCCATCAGTGAGGCCCGCAGGGGCGACTATGGCTACACCTTC. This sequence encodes CAISEARRGDYGYTF.

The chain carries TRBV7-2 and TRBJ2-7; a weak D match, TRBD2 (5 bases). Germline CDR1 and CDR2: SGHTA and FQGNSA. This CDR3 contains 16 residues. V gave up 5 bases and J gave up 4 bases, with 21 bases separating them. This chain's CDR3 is CASSQYLGKGGYEQYF. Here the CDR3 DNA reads TGTGCCAGCAGCCAGTATCTTGGAAAGGGCGGGTACGAGCAGTACTTC.

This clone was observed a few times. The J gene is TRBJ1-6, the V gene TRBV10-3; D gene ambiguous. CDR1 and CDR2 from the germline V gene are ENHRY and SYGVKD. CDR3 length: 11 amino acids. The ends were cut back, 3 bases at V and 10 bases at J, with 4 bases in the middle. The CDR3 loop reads CAISDGSPLHF. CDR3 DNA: TGTGCCATCAGTGATGGGTCACCCCTCCACTTT.

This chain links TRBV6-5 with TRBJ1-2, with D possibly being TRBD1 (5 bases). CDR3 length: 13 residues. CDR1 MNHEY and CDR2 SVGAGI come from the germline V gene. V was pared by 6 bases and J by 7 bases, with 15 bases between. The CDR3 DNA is TGTGCCAGCAGGTCCACAGGTGGCGGTGGCTACACCTTC. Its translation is CASRSTGGGGYTF.

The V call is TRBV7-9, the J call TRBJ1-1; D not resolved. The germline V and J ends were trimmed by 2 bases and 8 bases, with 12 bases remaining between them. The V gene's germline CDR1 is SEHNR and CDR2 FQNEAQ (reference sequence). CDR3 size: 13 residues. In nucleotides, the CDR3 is TGTGCCAGCAGCTTAAATCAACGAGAAGAAGCTTTCTTT. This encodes CASSLNQREEAFF.

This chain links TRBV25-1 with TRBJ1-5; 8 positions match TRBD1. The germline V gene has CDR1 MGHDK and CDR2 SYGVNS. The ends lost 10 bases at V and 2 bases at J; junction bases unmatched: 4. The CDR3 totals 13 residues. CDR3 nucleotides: TGTGCCACCTCGACAGGGGGCAATCAGCCCCAGCATTTT. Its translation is CATSTGGNQPQHF.

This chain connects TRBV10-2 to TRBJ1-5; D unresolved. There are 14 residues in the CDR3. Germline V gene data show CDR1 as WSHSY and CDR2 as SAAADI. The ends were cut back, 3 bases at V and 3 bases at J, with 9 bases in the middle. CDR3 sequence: CASSDGRFNQPQHF. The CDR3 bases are TGCGCCAGCAGTGATGGGCGGTTCAATCAGCCCCAGCATTTT.

The chain's CDR3 is CASRIPRDRGNYGYTF. CDR3 bases: TGTGCCAGTAGAATTCCCCGGGACAGGGGCAACTATGGCTACACCTTC. This chain joins TRBV19 and TRBJ1-2, with 10 bases matching TRBD1. CDR3 size: 16 residues. The germline CDR1 and CDR2 sequences are LNHDA and SQIVND (reference sequence). After removal of 6 bases from V and 2 bases from J, the junction contained 9 bases not matched to a gene.

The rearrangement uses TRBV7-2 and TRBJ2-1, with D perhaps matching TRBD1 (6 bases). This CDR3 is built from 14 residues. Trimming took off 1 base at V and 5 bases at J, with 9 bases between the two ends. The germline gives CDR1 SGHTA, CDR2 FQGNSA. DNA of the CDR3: TGTGCCAGCAGCTTAGTTTCAGGGGACAATGAGCAGTTCTTC. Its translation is CASSLVSGDNEQFF.

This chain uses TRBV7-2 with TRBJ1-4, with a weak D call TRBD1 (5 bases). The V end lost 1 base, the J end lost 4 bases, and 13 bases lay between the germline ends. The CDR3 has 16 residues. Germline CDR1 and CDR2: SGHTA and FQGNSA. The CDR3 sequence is CASSLGSGALNEKLFF. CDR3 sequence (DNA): TGTGCCAGCAGCTTAGGTTCCGGGGCCCTTAATGAAAAACTGTTTTTT. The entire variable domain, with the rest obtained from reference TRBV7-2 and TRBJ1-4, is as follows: GAGVSQSPSNKVTEKGKDVELRCDPISGHTALYWYRQSLGQGLEFLIYFQGNSAPDKSGLPSDRFSAERTGGSVSTLTIQRTQQEDSAVYLCASSLGSGALNEKLFFGSGTQLSVL.

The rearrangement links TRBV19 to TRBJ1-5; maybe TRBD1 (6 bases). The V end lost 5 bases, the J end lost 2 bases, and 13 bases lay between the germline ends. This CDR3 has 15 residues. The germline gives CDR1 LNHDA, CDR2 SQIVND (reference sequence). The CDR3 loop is CASSPHYRGNQPQHF. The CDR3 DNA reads TGTGCCAGTAGTCCTCATTACAGGGGCAATCAGCCCCAGCATTTT.

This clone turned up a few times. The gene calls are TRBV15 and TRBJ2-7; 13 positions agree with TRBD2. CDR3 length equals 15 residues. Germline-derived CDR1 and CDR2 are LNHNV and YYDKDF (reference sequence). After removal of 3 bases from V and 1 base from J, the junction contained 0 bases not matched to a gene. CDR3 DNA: TGTGCCACCAGCAGGGGACTAGCGGGGTCCTACGAGCAGTACTTC. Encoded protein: CATSRGLAGSYEQYF.

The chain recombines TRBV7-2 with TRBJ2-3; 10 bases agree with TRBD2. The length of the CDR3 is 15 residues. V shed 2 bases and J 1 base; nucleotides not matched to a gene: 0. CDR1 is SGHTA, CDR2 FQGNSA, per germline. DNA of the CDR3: TGTGCCAGCAGCTTACTAGCGGGGGGCACAGATACGCAGTATTTT. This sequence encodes CASSLLAGGTDTQYF.

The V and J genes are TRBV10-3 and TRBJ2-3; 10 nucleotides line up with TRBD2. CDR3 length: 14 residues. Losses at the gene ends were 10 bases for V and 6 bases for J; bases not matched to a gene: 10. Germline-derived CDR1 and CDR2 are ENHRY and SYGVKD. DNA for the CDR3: TGTGCCACCCGGGCCAGCGGGGGGGCTGATACGCAGTATTTT. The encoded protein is CATRASGGADTQYF.

CDR3 sequence: CASSWPAQGAFQPQHF. The CDR3 nucleotides read TGTGCCAGCAGTTGGCCGGCGCAGGGGGCATTTCAGCCCCAGCATTTT. The chain is built from TRBV6-5 and TRBJ1-5, with TRBD1 matching over 8 bases. The CDR3 has 16 amino acids. The V and J ends lost 4 bases and 6 bases, in that order; junction bases with no gene match: 11. The germline CDR1 and CDR2 sequences are MNHEY and SVGAGI.

The CDR3 sequence: CASSKGASGGVTDTQYF. DNA for the CDR3: TGTGCCAGCAGTAAAGGGGCTAGCGGGGGGGTCACAGATACGCAGTATTTT. This rearrangement joins TRBV2 to TRBJ2-3; 12 bases match TRBD2. The CDR3 is 17 residues long. J gave up 2 bases and V 5 bases, and 8 bases lay outside the gene matches. From germline, CDR1 is SNHLY and CDR2 FYNNEI.

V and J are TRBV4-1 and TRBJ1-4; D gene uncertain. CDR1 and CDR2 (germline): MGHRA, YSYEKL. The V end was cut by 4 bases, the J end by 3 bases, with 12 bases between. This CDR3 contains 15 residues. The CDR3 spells CASSRTVGPNEKLFF. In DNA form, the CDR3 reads TGCGCCAGCAGCCGCACAGTAGGGCCTAATGAAAAACTGTTTTTT.

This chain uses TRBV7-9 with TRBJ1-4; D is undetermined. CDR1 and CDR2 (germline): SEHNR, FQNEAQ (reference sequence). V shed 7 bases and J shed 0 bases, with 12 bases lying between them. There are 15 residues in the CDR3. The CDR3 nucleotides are TGTGCCAGCAACACGGGCCGGTCAACTAATGAAAAACTGTTTTTT. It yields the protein CASNTGRSTNEKLFF.

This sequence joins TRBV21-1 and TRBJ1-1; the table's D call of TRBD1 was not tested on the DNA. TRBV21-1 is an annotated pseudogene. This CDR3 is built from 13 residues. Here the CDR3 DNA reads TGTGCCAGCAGCAAGGGACAGGGCACTGAAGCTTTCTTT. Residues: CASSKGQGTEAFF.

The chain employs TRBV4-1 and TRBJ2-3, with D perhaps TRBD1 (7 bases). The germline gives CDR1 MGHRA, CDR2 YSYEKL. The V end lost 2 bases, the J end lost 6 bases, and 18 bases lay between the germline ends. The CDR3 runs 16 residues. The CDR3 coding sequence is TGCGCCAGCAGCCAACAAACAGGGGTTGGGGGGGATACGCAGTATTTT. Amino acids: CASSQQTGVGGDTQYF.